This paragraph reports one T cell receptor beta chain. Study processing details: Amplification of reference gene primers was used by the study to estimate nucleated cell counts. Assay used: immunoSEQ multiplex PCR; TCRdb lists only in-frame clones, some missing. V, J and clone size were drawn from that table, and D and trimming were deduced from the DNA. The sample carries 95,000 to 110,000 clones, roughly 90% recorded once. This entry comes from a study of blood T cell repertoires in COVID-19. Study-level background: Sites in the United States, Italy and Spain provided acute and convalescent COVID-19 samples. T cells, B-cell-depleted T cells, or PBMCs supplied cDNA or gDNA.

The germline V and J ends were trimmed by 3 bases and 3 bases, with 6 bases remaining between them. CDR3 size: 12 residues. CDR1 and CDR2 (germline): SEHNR, FQNEAQ (reference sequence). The sequence was obtained from a human donor in a cohort sampled during active COVID-19. Sequenced input: peripheral blood. The chain couples TRBV7-9 to TRBJ2-7; D not certain. The CDR3 spells CASSFEFYEQYF. The CDR3 region has the DNA TGTGCCAGCAGCTTTGAGTTCTACGAGCAGTACTTC. The full variable domain, rest sourced from reference TRBV7-9 and TRBJ2-7, is DTGVSQNPRHKITKRGQNVTFRCDPISEHNRLYWYRQTLGQGPEFLTYFQNEAQLEKSRLLSDRFSAERPKGSFSTLEIQRTEQGDSAMYLCASSFEFYEQYFGPGTRLTVT.